This T cell receptor beta chain was retrieved from a study of T cell clones after liver transplantation. Study background: Samples came from ITN030ST, which attempted immunosuppression withdrawal within 2 years of liver transplantation. Three of eight recipients were HCV-positive; others had non-autoimmune, non-viral indications.

This table comes from immunoSEQ multiplex PCR, and its TCRdb copy is limited to in-frame clones, with some not included. This table holds tens of thousands of clones, approximately 86% found once. From germline, CDR1 is MGHDK and CDR2 SYGVNS. The CDR3 covers 15 residues. Losses at the gene ends were 4 bases for V and 8 bases for J; bases not matched to a gene: 6. This TCR was sampled from a human patient who received a liver transplant. Some T cells may arise from the graft donor. The specimen comprised CD4+ T cells from blood, sampled 24 months after liver transplant. V is TRBV25-1 and J is TRBJ2-1, with 12 positions matching TRBD1. The CDR3 DNA follows: TGTGCCAGCAGTGTAAGTGGGACAGGGGGCGATGAGCAGTTCTTC. It translates to CASSVSGTGGDEQFF.